The subject of this entry is one T cell receptor (beta chain). Its cognate antigen is unknown. The data originate from a study of Ad26.COV2.S vaccination and SARS-CoV-2 variants. Study outcomes and limitations: Placebo recipients trailed vaccine recipients in spike-specific TCR breadth.

The germline V gene has CDR1 MGHRA and CDR2 YSYEKL. Deletions cut 1 base from V and 7 bases from J, with 11 bases between. The CDR3 spans 14 residues. Using immunoSEQ multiplex PCR, the repertoire was profiled, and TCRdb retains in-frame clones only, with some absent. The data contain 380,000 or so clones, under 90% of them singletons. Treatment given: 19 received Ad26.COV2.S at low or high dose, single or two shots; several received placebo; per-sample allocation not given. The samples date from day 63 after the first vaccine or placebo injection. This chain connects TRBV4-1 to TRBJ1-5; D is unresolved. The sequenced sample was peripheral blood, obtained in a trial of Ad26.COV2.S vaccine versus placebo. The clonotype was recovered from a person aged 18-60 years who received the Ad26.COV2.S COVID-19 vaccine or a placebo. In DNA form, the CDR3 reads TGCGCCAGCAGCCAAGGCCCCTTTTGGCAGCCCCAGCATTTT. Amino acids: CASSQGPFWQPQHF.